This TCR beta chain was sequenced in a study of response to subunit inactivated influenza vaccine. Overall study findings and caveats: Researchers suggested that each seasonal influenza vaccination recruits few new T cells.

The CDR3 consists of 14 residues. Per germline, CDR1 SGHRS and CDR2 YFSETQ. Losses at the gene ends were 2 bases for V and 7 bases for J; bases not matched to a gene: 2. In its sample, this clonotype was seen a few times. What it recognizes is unknown. MiXCR, applied by TCRdb to the RT-PCR reads, yields one record per CDR3 protein. The data hold under 200,000 distinct CDR3 sequences, with roughly 10% observed a single time. The rearrangement uses TRBV5-1 and TRBJ2-1, with TRBD2 matching 11 bases. This receptor was obtained from a man aged 45 to 70 who received an inactivated influenza vaccine. The sequenced sample was CD8+ T cells sorted from PBMCs, obtained about 24 months after vaccination. This CDR3 reads CASSFTSGSNEQFF. CDR3 bases: TGCGCCAGCAGCTTTACTAGCGGGAGTAATGAGCAGTTCTTC.